This T cell receptor beta chain derives from a study of T cell changes during pregnancy in multiple sclerosis. Clones were sequenced by immunoSEQ multiplex PCR, and TCRdb holds only the in-frame ones, with some missing. Among about 42,000 clones listed, less than 90% were seen once. Germline CDR1 reads SGHTA; CDR2 reads FQGNSA. Trimming left V 1 base short and J 1 base short, with 14 bases between. This CDR3 has 18 residues. The chain carries TRBV7-2 and TRBJ2-6; D possibly corresponds to TRBD1 (5 bases). The source of this sequence is a female donor with multiple sclerosis, enrolled in a pregnancy study. This specimen was CD4+ T cells from peripheral blood mononuclear cells, taken in the second trimester of pregnancy. The CDR3 DNA reads as TGTGCCAGCAGCTTAGGATCTAGGACACTATCTGGGGCCAACGTCCTGACTTTC. Its translation is CASSLGSRTLSGANVLTF.